The source of this T cell receptor (beta chain) is a study of cytomegalovirus exposure and HLA in healthy donors. The PCR was carried out with 60 Vbeta primers and 13 Jbeta primers. Profiled with immunoSEQ multiplex PCR; TCRdb holds only in-frame clones, not every one. There are about 180,000 clones in the sample; more than 60% occur only once, and around 1.5% lies in the top ten. J lost 7 bases, V lost 4 bases, and 3 bases had no gene match. The CDR3 length is 12 residues. Per the germline V gene, CDR1 is SGDLS and CDR2 is YYNGEE. The sample was PBMCs. The TCR originated in a man younger than 35 in good health and CMV-seronegative. The chain links TRBV9 to TRBJ1-1; 8 bases agree with TRBD1. Here the CDR3 reads CASSFGQGEAFF. In nucleotides, the CDR3 is TGTGCCAGCAGCTTCGGACAGGGTGAAGCTTTCTTT.